The next 16 T cell receptor beta chains were all read from a single sample in a study of shared clonotypes between healthy human individuals. The data were produced by immunoSEQ multiplex PCR, yet TCRdb's version contains in-frame clones alone and is incomplete. The sample comprises over a million clones, about 75% of which are singletons, and about 1.4% rests with the top ten. What was sequenced was memory CD4+ T cells sorted from blood. The subset is: CD45RA-negative fraction. These receptors were collected from a man between 18 and 35 years old in good health.

The rearrangement links TRBV2 to TRBJ1-5; no firm D call. CDR1 and CDR2 (germline): SNHLY, FYNNEI. CDR3 length: 14 residues. Deletions cut 8 bases from V and 9 bases from J, with 20 bases between. The CDR3 loop is CASLANPGSGPQHF. The CDR3 DNA is TGTGCCAGCCTCGCGAACCCTGGGTCGGGGCCCCAGCATTTT.

The J gene is TRBJ1-1, the V gene TRBV27; D might be TRBD1 (5 bases). The CDR3 is made up of 16 amino acids. Looked up from germline, CDR1 is MNHEY and CDR2 is SMNVEV (reference sequence). Trimming removed 4 bases at V and 1 base at J, with 16 bases between. CDR3 sequence: CASSSHFRAGNTEAFF. The DNA for the CDR3 is TGTGCCAGCAGTTCCCATTTCAGGGCGGGGAACACTGAAGCTTTCTTT.

V is TRBV12-5 and J is TRBJ1-1; D remains ambiguous. The CDR3 runs 14 residues. From germline, CDR1 is LGHNT and CDR2 FRNRAP. V lost 3 bases, J lost 0 bases, and 8 bases lay in between. CDR3 residues: CASGFSRLNTEAFF. The CDR3 bases are TGTGCTAGTGGTTTCAGCCGCTTGAACACTGAAGCTTTCTTT.

The chain carries TRBV5-4 and TRBJ2-1; TRBD2 matches 10 bases. The CDR3 length is 17 residues. Trimming at V came to 4 bases and at J to 0 bases, leaving 7 bases not matched to a gene. Per germline, CDR1 SGHNT and CDR2 YYREEE (reference sequence). The CDR3 is CASSQGWTSGSYNEQFF. The DNA of the CDR3 is TGTGCCAGCAGCCAAGGATGGACTAGCGGCTCCTACAATGAGCAGTTCTTC.

This clone was seen only once. This chain joins TRBV6-5 and TRBJ2-7; D is unresolved. V was shortened by 6 bases and J by 0 bases, with 12 bases between the two germline ends. The CDR3 extends over 14 amino acids. From germline, CDR1 is MNHEY and CDR2 SVGAGI. The CDR3 loop is CASRGSHTSYEQYF. The DNA of the CDR3 is TGTGCCAGCAGGGGATCCCATACCTCCTACGAGCAGTACTTC.

The J gene is TRBJ2-7, the V gene TRBV11-2, with 10 bases fitting TRBD1. The CDR3 is 15 amino acids. The germline V gene has CDR1 SGHAT and CDR2 FQNNGV. V was clipped by 6 bases and J by 2 bases; unmatched bases: 7. CDR3 in DNA: TGTGCCAGCAGAATCGGGACAGGGGTTACCTACGAGCAGTACTTC. The encoded protein is CASRIGTGVTYEQYF.

Concerning this clone: Its ends do not fully match the called genes, so a read error is possible. This chain links TRBV2 with TRBJ1-2; D unresolved. Per germline, CDR1 SNHLY and CDR2 FYNNEI. The CDR3 loop spans 15 amino acids. This chain's CDR3 is CASSEEKIPNYGYTF. The CDR3 DNA sequence: TGTGCCAGCAGTGAAGAAAAGATTCCTAATTATGGCTACACCTTC.

V gene TRBV5-6 combines with J gene TRBJ1-2; D is perhaps TRBD1 (6 bases). V lost 4 bases and J 4 bases, leaving 20 bases between the germline ends. Germline V gene lookup returns CDR1 SGHDT and CDR2 YYEEEE. The CDR3 totals 16 residues. The CDR3 sequence is CASSTIAGHGGYGYTF. The CDR3 nucleotides are TGTGCCAGCAGCACTATTGCGGGACACGGAGGCTATGGCTACACCTTC.

The V call is TRBV27, the J call TRBJ2-5, with a weak D call TRBD2 (5 bases). The CDR3 is 17 residues long. Germline CDR1 MNHEY, CDR2 SMNVEV (reference sequence). Between the trimmed V and J ends, which lost 3 bases and 0 bases, there was a span of 17 bases. CDR3 nucleotide sequence: TGTGCCAGCAGTTTTTCCCGAACGGGATCGTACCAAGAGACCCAGTACTTC. The encoded protein is CASSFSRTGSYQETQYF.

This rearrangement joins TRBV28 to TRBJ2-1; D is unclear. Deletions cut 6 bases from V and 7 bases from J, with 10 bases between. The CDR3 runs to 12 residues. Germline-derived CDR1 and CDR2 are MDHEN and SYDVKM. CDR3 in DNA: TGTGCCAGCAGGCCTGACCGGAATGAGCAGTTCTTC. The encoded protein is CASRPDRNEQFF.

This chain uses TRBV4-1 with TRBJ2-3, with 8 bases matching TRBD2. The CDR3 has 15 amino acids. Germline V gives CDR1 MGHRA, CDR2 YSYEKL. The trim removed 0 bases at V and 4 bases at J, leaving 3 bases unmatched. CDR3 DNA sequence: TGCGCCAGCAGCCAAGAGGGGACTAGGCCAGATACGCAGTATTTT. It specifies CASSQEGTRPDTQYF.

The genes are TRBV7-9 and TRBJ1-2, with 11 bases aligning to TRBD1. V trimming: 3 bases; J trimming: 3 bases; junction bases outside the gene matches: 3. The CDR3 extends over 15 amino acids. Germline V CDR1 and CDR2: SEHNR, FQNEAQ (reference sequence). This chain's CDR3 is CASSLGQGVDYGYTF. CDR3 bases: TGTGCCAGCAGCTTGGGACAGGGGGTGGACTATGGCTACACCTTC.

This chain uses TRBV6-6 with TRBJ2-1; TRBD2 matches 9 bases. V trimming: 5 bases; J trimming: 8 bases; junction bases outside the gene matches: 10. The CDR3 loop spans 15 amino acids. Germline V gene data show CDR1 as MNHNY and CDR2 as SVGAGI (reference sequence). DNA of the CDR3: TGTGCCAGCAGTCGCCCGGGACTAGCTAGCGATGAGCAGTTCTTC. Amino acid sequence: CASSRPGLASDEQFF.

This chain links TRBV18 with TRBJ2-1, with a weak D call TRBD2 (6 bases). The germline gives CDR1 KGHSH, CDR2 LQKENI. The CDR3 length is 17 residues. V shed 4 bases and J shed 8 bases, with 24 bases lying between them. The CDR3 DNA follows: TGTGCCAGCTCACTCCCCCGGCCTTCCGGGCGGGGCCATGAGCAGTTCTTC. Encoded protein: CASSLPRPSGRGHEQFF.

V gene TRBV5-1 combines with J gene TRBJ2-5; TRBD1 aligns across 8 bases. The J segment lost 5 bases and the V segment lost 3 bases, leaving 6 bases of the junction unmatched. The CDR3 is 14 residues long. Germline V lookup: CDR1 SGHRS, CDR2 YFSETQ. CDR3 protein: CASSSDRVAETQYF. CDR3 bases: TGCGCCAGCAGCTCGGACAGGGTTGCGGAGACCCAGTACTTC.

Concerning this clone itself: One end of the junction does not line up with germline, which may come from a read error. The chain has TRBV13 and TRBJ2-1, with D possibly being TRBD1 (6 bases). The CDR3 is 10 residues long. From germline, CDR1 is PRHDT and CDR2 FYEKMQ (reference sequence). CDR3 in amino acids: CASSLVGQIF. CDR3 DNA sequence: TGTGCCAGCAGCTTGGTGGGACAAATCTTC.